This is a list of T cell receptor beta chains from one sample in a study of blood T cell repertoires in COVID-19. TCRdb keeps only in-frame clones here, not all; method: immunoSEQ multiplex PCR. The data hold 65,000 or so clones, with about nine tenths observed a single time. Material: peripheral blood. The receptors were gathered from a human donor with acute or convalescent COVID-19. The donor label of this sample is uncertain. CDR3s include the opening cysteine and the closing phenylalanine or tryptophan. The order of the fields is D gene, J gene, clone size, V gene, CDR3 DNA, CDR3 protein. D genes are given only for firm matches. The size field is filled for only some rows; it gives once, few, many or a size class.

>-|TRBJ2-7|-|TRBV14
TGTGCCAGCAGCCCGTTGGCAGGCGGGACTTTAGCCTACGAGCAGTACTTC
CASSPLAGGTLAYEQYF
>-|TRBJ1-4|once|TRBV18
TGTGCCAGCTCATCTCTTCTTTCCTCAACTAATGAAAAACTGTTTTTT
CASSSLLSSTNEKLFF
>-|TRBJ1-5|-|TRBV24-1
TGTGCCACCAGTGACGCAGGGGCTACTAGCAATCAGCCCCAGCATTTT
CATSDAGATSNQPQHF
>TRBD1|TRBJ2-2|once|TRBV12-5
TGTGCTAGTGGAACTGGACAGGGGAACACCGGGGAGCTGTTTTTT
CASGTGQGNTGELFF
>TRBD2|TRBJ2-5|-|TRBV27
TGTGCCAGCAGTTTATCGCGGACTAGCGGTTACCAAGAGACCCAGTACTTC
CASSLSRTSGYQETQYF
>TRBD1|TRBJ1-2|-|TRBV12-3/TRBV12-4
TGTGCCAGCACTTGGGGGGACAGGGGCTACACCTTC
CASTWGDRGYTF
>-|TRBJ1-5|once|TRBV11-2
TGTGCCAGCAGCTTAGGGTCTAACAGGGACAATCAGCCCCAGCATTTT
CASSLGSNRDNQPQHF
>-|TRBJ1-4|-|TRBV6-5
TGTGCCAGCAGTCCCGGCCGACTTGAAAAACTGTTTTTT
CASSPGRLEKLFF
>-|TRBJ1-1|-|TRBV7-9
TGTGCCAGCAGCTTAGAAGGGAGGAACACTGAAGCTTTCTTT
CASSLEGRNTEAFF
>-|TRBJ1-6|-|TRBV3-1/TRBV3-2
TGTGCCAGCAGCCAAGACACTCTCCTCTATTCACCCCTCCACTTT
CASSQDTLLYSPLHF
>TRBD2|TRBJ2-1|-|TRBV19
TGTGCCAGTAGCCGGCGCGGCGGGGGGGTCTACAATGAGCAGTTCTTC
CASSRRGGGVYNEQFF
>TRBD1|TRBJ1-5|-|TRBV6-2/TRBV6-3
TGTGCCAGCAGTCCACTCCCCGGGACAGGGGACCTATATAGCAATCAGCCCCAGCATTTT
CASSPLPGTGDLYSNQPQHF
>-|TRBJ1-1|-|TRBV7-9
TGTGCCAGCAGCTTTACAGGGAGAGGTGAAGCTTTCTTT
CASSFTGRGEAFF
>-|TRBJ1-2|-|TRBV25-1
TGTGCCAGCAGTGTACAGACTAACTATGGCTACACCTTC
CASSVQTNYGYTF
>-|TRBJ1-1|-|TRBV10-2
TGCGCCAGCAGTGAGTCTTGGAGCATCGCTGAAGCTTTCTTT
CASSESWSIAEAFF
>TRBD1|TRBJ2-6|-|TRBV27
TGTGCCAGCAGAGCTACAGGGGGCGCTGGGGCCAACGTCCTGACTTTC
CASRATGGAGANVLTF
>TRBD2|TRBJ2-2|once|TRBV5-4
TGTGCCAGCAGCCCCCCCGGCGGGGGGATGAACACCGGGGAGCTGTTTTTT
CASSPPGGGMNTGELFF
>TRBD1|TRBJ1-6|-|TRBV27
TGTGCCAGCAGGCTAACAGGGGGCGGAAATTCACCCCTCCACTTT
CASRLTGGGNSPLHF
>-|TRBJ1-2|-|TRBV30
-
CAWSSGVPGYTF
>TRBD1|TRBJ1-6|-|TRBV2
TGTGCCGCGGGACAGAACATCATTGGAGCCTATAATTCACCCCTCCACTTT
CAAGQNIIGAYNSPLHF
>TRBD1|TRBJ1-6|-|TRBV5-5
TGTGCCAGCAGCCAGGGACAGGGTATCTATAATTCACCCCTCCACTTT
CASSQGQGIYNSPLHF
>TRBD1|TRBJ1-2|-|TRBV9
TGTGCCAGCGGAAGAACAGGGGACTGGAGCGGCTACACCTTC
CASGRTGDWSGYTF
>TRBD2|TRBJ2-5|-|TRBV7-2
TGTGCCAGCAGCCGGGGATTACTAGCGGAGCAAGAGACCCAGTACTTC
CASSRGLLAEQETQYF
>TRBD1|TRBJ2-3|-|TRBV10-2
TGCGCCAGCACGTATACAGGGGACACAGATACGCAGTATTTT
CASTYTGDTDTQYF
>TRBD2|TRBJ2-7|-|TRBV28
TGTGCCACGTTGACTAGCGGGAAGCATCACGAGCAGTACTTC
CATLTSGKHHEQYF
>TRBD2|TRBJ2-3|-|TRBV3-1/TRBV3-2
TGTGCCAGCAGCTTCTGGACTAGCGGGGGAGATACGCAGTATTTT
CASSFWTSGGDTQYF
>-|TRBJ2-3|once|TRBV10-1
TGCGCCAGCAGTGAAGGTTTTGCGGGTCGAAATACGCAGTATTTT
CASSEGFAGRNTQYF
>TRBD2|TRBJ2-3|-|TRBV6-7
TGTGCCAGCAGTTCCAGACTAGCGGAGAGAACGCAGTATTTT
CASSSRLAERTQYF
>TRBD2|TRBJ2-7|-|TRBV7-8
TGTGCCAGCAGCGTAGAGCTAACTAGCGGGGCTTCATTATTC
CASSVELTSGASLF
>TRBD2|TRBJ2-1|-|TRBV24-1
TGTGCCACCAGTGGCCAAGCGGGACGCGATTCTTCCTACAATGAGCAGTTCTTC
CATSGQAGRDSSYNEQFF
>-|TRBJ2-1|few|TRBV29-1
TGCAGCGTCAATTCGGGGACTTCGAGGCAGTTCTTC
CSVNSGTSRQFF
>TRBD1|TRBJ1-4|once|TRBV5-6
TGTGCCAGCAGCCCCCGGACAGGGGGCAGTGAAAAACTGTTTTTT
CASSPRTGGSEKLFF
>-|TRBJ2-5|-|TRBV12-2
TGTGCAAGTCGCCTAGGCCGGGGACTAGCGGGAGTGGGGGGGCAAGAGACCCAGTACTTC
CASRLGRGLAGVGGQETQYF
>TRBD1|TRBJ1-2|few|TRBV29-1
TGCAGCGTCGAAACCCAGGGGACAGGGAACTATGGCTACACCTTC
CSVETQGTGNYGYTF
>TRBD1|TRBJ2-1|-|TRBV28
TGTGCCAGCAGTTCGGGACAGGGGCGTAATCCTGGCTTGGTCTTC
CASSSGQGRNPGLVF
>TRBD2|TRBJ2-2|-|TRBV5-1
TGCGCCAGCGGCCACGGGGGGGCGTCGAACACCGGGGAGCTGTTTTTT
CASGHGGASNTGELFF
>TRBD2|TRBJ2-1|-|TRBV10-3
TGTGCCATCAGTGGAATCGGAGCGGGAGATAGTCCCTACAATGAGCAGTTCTTC
CAISGIGAGDSPYNEQFF
>-|TRBJ2-3|-|TRBV14
TGTGCCAGCAGCCCCCCGGCCACAGGCACAGATACGCAGTATTTT
CASSPPATGTDTQYF
>-|TRBJ2-3|-|TRBV5-1
TGCGCCAGCAGCTCCCCCGCGGGACAGTACACAGATACGCAGTATTTT
CASSSPAGQYTDTQYF
>TRBD1|TRBJ1-2|-|TRBV6-6
TGTGCCAGCAGTTACGCCGGGACAGCTGGCTACACCTTC
CASSYAGTAGYTF
>-|TRBJ1-1|-|TRBV5-5
TGTGCCAGCAGCTTGGACCCAGGGCATGAAGCTTTCTTT
CASSLDPGHEAFF
>TRBD1|TRBJ1-2|-|TRBV27
TGTGCCAGCAGTCCGCGGGACAGCCATATCTATGGCTACACCTTC
CASSPRDSHIYGYTF
>-|TRBJ1-5|-|TRBV10-2
TGCGCCAGCACCGGAGCCGAAAATCAGCCCCAGCATTTT
CASTGAENQPQHF
>-|TRBJ1-5|few|TRBV7-9
TGTGCCAGCAGCTTATCAGGGGCCCACAATCAGCCCCAGCATTTT
CASSLSGAHNQPQHF